The present TCR beta chain was sequenced within a study of response to subunit inactivated influenza vaccine. Study-wide results and caveats: Seasonal influenza vaccination, on each occasion, was suggested by the authors to recruit few new T cells.

This CDR3 has 13 amino acids. Trimming stripped 4 bases from V and 5 bases from J, with 11 bases between. CDR1 is LGHDT and CDR2 is YNNKEL in the germline V gene (reference sequence). This clonotype was recorded many times. No antigen is known for it. From the RT-PCR reads, TCRdb called clonotypes with MiXCR, one entry per CDR3 protein. The data contain approximately 530,000 distinct CDR3 sequences, about an eighth of them singletons. The TCR sequence derives from a man between 45 and 60 years old who received an inactivated influenza vaccine. This specimen consisted of PBMCs from blood, obtained 40 to 50 days after vaccination. V usage is TRBV3-1 and J usage is TRBJ1-1; D call uncertain. In nucleotides, the CDR3 is TGTGCCAGCAGCCTCGACTCCAGGACTGAAGCTTTCTTT. This encodes CASSLDSRTEAFF.